This passage covers 10 T cell receptor beta chains from one sample sequenced in a study of a mutant IDH1 vaccine in newly diagnosed glioma. No antigen has been identified for these receptors. Indicated time point: week 35, safety follow-up. Topical imiquimod accompanied each vaccine dose, which consisted of 300 ug of mutant IDH1 20-mer peptide. This table comes from immunoSEQ multiplex PCR, and its TCRdb copy is limited to in-frame clones, with some not included. The sample records about 56,000 clones, roughly nine tenths being singletons. The starting material was PBMCs, obtained from a glioma patient whose treatment included an IDH1 peptide vaccine. The origin of the receptors is a man aged 35-49 years with glioma.

This clone has just one count. The V call is TRBV19, the J call TRBJ2-5; D ambiguous. Germline V gene data show CDR1 as LNHDA and CDR2 as SQIVND (reference sequence). The CDR3 is made up of 13 amino acids. With 5 bases removed from V and 5 bases from J, the gap between germline ends came to 12 bases. CDR3 protein: CASSPAFGETQYF. CDR3 DNA sequence: TGTGCCAGTAGTCCGGCCTTTGGGGAGACCCAGTACTTC.

In this sample, this clone turned up once. The chain couples TRBV7-2 to TRBJ2-3, with D possibly being TRBD2 (7 bases). V was cut by 3 bases and J by 2 bases, with 15 bases left in between. Looked up from germline, CDR1 is SGHTA and CDR2 is FQGNSA. The CDR3 contains 16 residues. As DNA, the CDR3 is TGTGCCAGCAGCTTCGTTTTGGGGGGGGCCACAGATACGCAGTATTTT. Translated, it gives CASSFVLGGATDTQYF.

V is TRBV5-5 and J is TRBJ2-7; TRBD2 agrees at 13 bases. Germline V gives CDR1 SGHKS, CDR2 YYEKEE (reference sequence). CDR3 length equals 15 residues. Germline trimming cut 2 bases from V and 2 bases from J; bases unmatched to any gene: 1. This chain's CDR3 is CASSLTSGRAYEQYF. CDR3 nucleotide sequence: TGTGCCAGCAGCTTAACTAGCGGGAGGGCCTACGAGCAGTACTTC. Full variable domain (outside the CDR3, taken from reference TRBV5-5 and TRBJ2-7): DAGVTQSPTHLIKTRGQQVTLRCSPISGHKSVSWYQQVLGQGPQFIFQYYEKEERGRGNFPDRFSARQFPNYSSELNVNALLLGDSALYLCASSLTSGRAYEQYFGPGTRLTVT.

V and J are TRBV28 and TRBJ2-7, with TRBD2 matching 11 bases. V lost 5 bases, J lost 0 bases, and 6 bases stayed unmatched. The CDR3 totals 16 residues. Germline CDR1 reads MDHEN; CDR2 reads SYDVKM. The CDR3 nucleotides read TGTGCCAGCAGTGAATTAGCGGGAGGGAGCTCCTACGAGCAGTACTTC. Translating it yields CASSELAGGSSYEQYF.

The V and J genes are TRBV6-5 and TRBJ2-5; 10 nucleotides match TRBD1. CDR1 and CDR2 (germline): MNHEY, SVGAGI. V shed 6 bases and J 5 bases; nucleotides not matched to a gene: 6. The CDR3 sequence is 14 residues long. The CDR3 DNA is TGTGCCAGCAGCCCCGGGACAGGGGAGGAGACCCAGTACTTC. This codes for CASSPGTGEETQYF.

The V and J genes are TRBV1 and TRBJ2-7; the listed D gene, TRBD1, was not tested against the DNA. TRBV1 is a known pseudogene. This CDR3 spans 18 amino acids. The DNA of the CDR3 is TGCACCAGCACCCCGGAACTGGCGCAGGCAGGGTCCGTGAACGAGCAGTACTTC. This sequence encodes CTSTPELAQAGSVNEQYF.

The chain combines TRBV19 with TRBJ1-5; 8 bases agree with TRBD1. This CDR3 has 13 amino acids. CDR1 LNHDA and CDR2 SQIVND come from the germline V gene (reference sequence). Trimming removed 10 bases from V and 5 bases from J; junction bases left unmatched: 7. CDR3 amino acids: CATYDRGDQPQHF. Written as DNA, the CDR3 is TGTGCCACCTATGACAGGGGTGATCAGCCCCAGCATTTT.

This chain uses TRBV14 with TRBJ2-4, with D maybe TRBD2 (6 bases). V was cut by 1 base and J by 7 bases, with 11 bases left in between. The length of the CDR3 is 14 residues. Germline lookup yields CDR1 SGHDN and CDR2 FVKESK. The CDR3 reads CASSQGLVRNIQYF. DNA of the CDR3: TGTGCCAGCAGCCAAGGACTAGTTAGGAACATTCAGTACTTC.

The gene calls are TRBV13 and TRBJ2-3; D gene unclear. V was pared by 1 base and J by 5 bases, with 16 bases between. Germline loops: CDR1 PRHDT, CDR2 FYEKMQ (reference sequence). This CDR3 is 16 amino acids long. The CDR3 spells CASSLAGAPFGDTQYF. The CDR3 region has the DNA TGTGCCAGCAGCTTAGCGGGCGCCCCTTTTGGAGATACGCAGTATTTT.

This clone was seen just once. The chain has TRBV7-2 and TRBJ1-1, with D uncertain. The length of the CDR3 is 15 residues. With 1 base removed from V and 0 bases from J, the gap between germline ends came to 9 bases. Germline-derived CDR1 and CDR2 are SGHTA and FQGNSA. CDR3 nucleotides: TGTGCCAGCAGCTTAGGAGGGAATTTGAACACTGAAGCTTTCTTT. Its protein is CASSLGGNLNTEAFF.